These 17 T cell receptor beta chains originate from one sample sequenced in a study of blood T cell repertoires in COVID-19. Clones were sequenced by immunoSEQ multiplex PCR, and TCRdb holds only the in-frame ones, with some missing. The sample has about 140,000 clones, about 80% seen once. What was sequenced was peripheral blood. These receptors came from a human donor in a cohort sampled during active COVID-19.

The chain carries TRBV7-9 and TRBJ2-7; 9 nucleotides match TRBD2. After removal of 5 bases from V and 3 bases from J, the junction contained 5 bases not matched to a gene. The CDR3 has 14 amino acids. CDR1 and CDR2 from the germline V gene are SEHNR and FQNEAQ (reference sequence). Here the CDR3 DNA reads TGTGCCAGCAGCCCCCTAGCGGGGCGCTACGAGCAGTACTTC. It specifies CASSPLAGRYEQYF.

The V gene is TRBV6-2 or TRBV6-3, the J gene TRBJ2-1, with TRBD2 matching 10 bases. V shed 4 bases, J shed 2 bases, and the junction held 5 bases outside the gene matches. The CDR3 is 16 residues long. Germline V gene data show CDR1 as MNHEY and CDR2 as SVGEGT. This CDR3 reads CASSSLLAGTYNEQFF. CDR3 DNA sequence: TGTGCCAGCAGTTCGCTACTAGCGGGGACCTACAATGAGCAGTTCTTC.

The chain is built from TRBV6-5 and TRBJ2-5; 7 bases align to TRBD1. With V trimmed by 5 bases and J by 2 bases, 8 bases remained unmatched. CDR1 is MNHEY and CDR2 is SVGAGI in the germline V gene. The CDR3 has 15 residues. In DNA form, the CDR3 reads TGTGCCAGCAGTAGCCGGACAGGCAATCAAGAGACCCAGTACTTC. Its translation: CASSSRTGNQETQYF.

V gene TRBV28 combines with J gene TRBJ1-2; TRBD1 matches 8 bases. The V segment lost 3 bases and the J segment 2 bases; nucleotides outside the gene matches: 8. The CDR3 runs 16 residues. Germline V gene sequence: CDR1 MDHEN, CDR2 SYDVKM. The CDR3 nucleotides are TGTGCCAGCAGTTTGCCCGCAGGGGGCCTCAACTATGGCTACACCTTC. Protein: CASSLPAGGLNYGYTF.

The chain uses TRBV2 and TRBJ2-7, with D possibly TRBD1 on 6 matching bases. Germline V gene lookup returns CDR1 SNHLY and CDR2 FYNNEI. V lost 6 bases and J lost 3, with 18 bases in between. The CDR3 covers 15 residues. CDR3 residues: CASRLGAGYSYEQYF. The CDR3 DNA follows: TGTGCCAGCAGATTGGGGGCAGGGTATAGCTACGAGCAGTACTTC.

The genes are TRBV29-1 and TRBJ1-2; a weak D match, TRBD1 (6 bases). There are 16 residues in the CDR3. V was clipped by 3 bases and J by 4 bases, with 21 bases between them. CDR1 and CDR2 (germline): SQVTM, ANQGSEA. CDR3 sequence: CSVDPSLGQSTYGYTF. In DNA form, the CDR3 reads TGCAGCGTTGACCCCTCTTTGGGACAAAGTACCTATGGCTACACCTTC.

This clone was picked up one time. The V call is TRBV11-3, the J call TRBJ2-1; D may be TRBD2 (7 bases). From germline, CDR1 is SGHNT and CDR2 YENEEA. V dropped 8 bases and J dropped 1 base, with 15 bases sitting between them. This CDR3 has 15 amino acids. In DNA, the CDR3 is TGTGCCAGCTCGACCGGGGGGCCGTCCTACAATGAGCAGTTCTTC. Translating it yields CASSTGGPSYNEQFF.

The chain employs TRBV3-1 (or the pseudogene TRBV3-2) and TRBJ1-4, with a weak D call TRBD1 (5 bases). This CDR3 spans 16 amino acids. Trimming shortened V by 2 bases and J by 10 bases, and 20 bases separated the two germline ends. CDR1 and CDR2 from the germline V gene are LGHDT and YNNKEL (reference sequence). The CDR3 region is CASSQHLDRPRSKLFF. The CDR3 DNA reads TGTGCCAGCAGCCAACACCTTGACAGACCCCGCTCAAAACTGTTTTTT.

This clone was observed once. The chain recombines TRBV7-9 with TRBJ2-3, with 7 bases aligning to TRBD2. The CDR3 spans 17 residues. CDR1 SEHNR and CDR2 FQNEAQ come from the germline V gene (reference sequence). V dropped 1 base and J dropped 2; count of bases not matched to a gene: 9. CDR3: CASSLGPLADPTDTQYF. CDR3 nucleotide sequence: TGTGCCAGCAGCTTAGGCCCCCTAGCGGATCCCACAGATACGCAGTATTTT.

This chain links TRBV24-1 with TRBJ1-2; TRBD1 aligns across 9 bases. The V gene end was trimmed by 2 bases and the J gene end by 5 bases; junction bases not matched to a gene: 5. The CDR3 totals 15 residues. The germline V gene encodes CDR1 KGHDR and CDR2 SFDVKD. For the CDR3, the DNA is TGTGCCACCAGTGATTCCACCGGGACAGGGTATGGCTACACCTTC. The encoded protein is CATSDSTGTGYGYTF.

In this sample, this clone turned up once. V is TRBV6-5 and J is TRBJ1-5; TRBD1 aligns across 8 bases. Looked up from germline, CDR1 is MNHEY and CDR2 is SVGAGI. This CDR3 contains 14 residues. Trimming took 4 bases from V and 6 from J; bases not matched to a gene: 5. CDR3 loop: CASSSTGERQPQHF. The CDR3 DNA sequence: TGTGCCAGCAGTTCGACAGGGGAGCGTCAGCCCCAGCATTTT.

J is TRBJ1-1 and V is TRBV6-5; D unclear. Germline assignment: CDR1 MNHEY and CDR2 SVGAGI. V was trimmed by 7 bases and J by 6 bases, leaving 15 bases between them. This CDR3 region has 13 residues. As DNA, the CDR3 is TGTGCCAGCACCAAGCGGGTTGGCGCTGAAGCTTTCTTT. It is translated as CASTKRVGAEAFF.

The V gene is TRBV5-6, the J gene TRBJ1-2, with 9 nucleotides matching TRBD1. The germline V gene encodes CDR1 SGHDT and CDR2 YYEEEE. The CDR3 length is 14 residues. J gave up 8 bases and V 0 bases, and 5 bases lay outside the gene matches. The CDR3 is CASSLGQGELGYTF. The CDR3 DNA is TGTGCCAGCAGCTTGGGACAGGGGGAATTGGGCTACACCTTC.

The chain has TRBV18 and TRBJ1-3; TRBD1 aligns across 9 bases. V lost 3 bases to trimming and J lost 4 bases; unmatched junction nucleotides: 4. Germline lookup yields CDR1 KGHSH and CDR2 LQKENI. The CDR3 covers 15 residues. CDR3 region: CASSPNRGLGNTIYF. The DNA for the CDR3 is TGTGCCAGCTCACCGAACAGGGGGCTCGGAAACACCATATATTTT.

The V call is TRBV6-2 or TRBV6-3, the J call TRBJ1-1; TRBD1 matches 7 bases. V lost 2 bases, J lost 3 bases, and 9 bases stayed unmatched. This CDR3 has 16 residues. Looked up from germline, CDR1 is MNHEY and CDR2 is SVGEGT. This CDR3 reads CASSYRATGVYTEAFF. CDR3 in DNA: TGTGCCAGCAGTTACAGAGCCACAGGGGTGTACACTGAAGCTTTCTTT.

The V and J genes are TRBV29-1 and TRBJ1-3, with D uncertain. This CDR3 comprises 13 residues. Per the germline V gene, CDR1 is SQVTM and CDR2 is ANQGSEA. V was cut by 6 bases and J by 0 bases, with 9 bases left in between. In nucleotides, the CDR3 is TGCAGCGTCTTGCTAAACTCTGGAAACACCATATATTTT. This sequence encodes CSVLLNSGNTIYF.

V and J are TRBV20-1 and TRBJ2-1; TRBD2 matches at 12 bases. Germline lookup yields CDR1 DFQATT and CDR2 SNEGSKA (reference sequence). Trimming took 3 bases from V and 9 from J; bases not matched to a gene: 6. The CDR3 sequence is 14 residues long. CDR3 residues: CSASLAGGPPEQFF. As DNA, the CDR3 is TGCAGTGCTAGTCTAGCGGGGGGGCCCCCTGAGCAGTTCTTC.